The 5 T cell receptor beta chains below were found in one sample sequenced in a study of T-cell reconstitution after alpha-beta-depleted transplantation in children (dated by TCRdb to the mid-2010s). Library preparation was by PCR. Sequencer: Illumina HiSeq 2500. Molecular barcoding was employed in the preparation of TCR libraries, with unique molecular identifiers being used to normalize TCRbeta repertoire quantification. TCRdb reran the public reads through fastp at Q25 and MiXCR, keeping productive beta chains. Duplicate CDR3 protein sequences are folded into a single record with the most common DNA and genes. This sample gives over 550,000 distinct CDR3 sequences in total; about 10% of them show up just once. The top ten clones comprise approximately 4.1% of the sample. The source was PBMCs from the stem cell graft donor, collected from the stem cell graft. The receptors shown here come from a human donor who donated a stem cell graft to a child with acute myeloid leukemia.

This clonotype was seen only a few times. This chain links TRBV4-1 with TRBJ2-1; 12 nucleotides match TRBD2. This CDR3 region has 21 residues. Germline-derived CDR1 and CDR2 are MGHRA and YSYEKL. J gave up 7 bases and V 2 bases, and 21 bases lay outside the gene matches. This CDR3 is CASSQLEAGRLAGERGNEQFF. The DNA for the CDR3 is TGCGCCAGCAGCCAACTAGAAGCAGGTCGACTAGCGGGAGAAAGGGGGAATGAGCAGTTCTTC.

In this sample, this clonotype turned up many times. The CDR3 protein is CASSQGFVGQGVTDTQYF. The CDR3 coding sequence is TGCGCCAGCAGCCAAGGATTTGTAGGACAGGGGGTAACAGATACGCAGTATTTT. The J gene is TRBJ2-3, the V gene TRBV4-3; 10 bases agree with TRBD1. The CDR3 runs 18 residues. The ends lost 1 base at V and 3 bases at J; junction bases unmatched: 10. Germline CDR1 reads LGHNA; CDR2 reads YSLEER.

The sample holds a few counts of this clonotype. V usage is TRBV4-2 and J usage is TRBJ2-1; D ambiguous. V lost 4 bases and J lost 5, with 12 bases in between. In germline, CDR1 is LGHNA, CDR2 YNFKEQ. The length of the CDR3 is 14 residues. CDR3 sequence: CASSLRHDNNEQFF. In DNA form, the CDR3 reads TGTGCCAGCAGCCTACGGCACGATAACAATGAGCAGTTCTTC.

This clonotype was seen more than once but under ten times. The chain is built from TRBV9 and TRBJ2-7; no clear D. The CDR3 loop spans 15 amino acids. Germline CDR1 reads SGDLS; CDR2 reads YYNGEE. V lost 0 bases and J 2 bases, leaving 12 bases between the germline ends. This chain's CDR3 is CASSVGNPDTYEQYF. The DNA of the CDR3 is TGTGCCAGCAGCGTAGGAAATCCAGATACCTACGAGCAGTACTTC.

The CDR3 DNA is TGTGCCAGCAGCGGAATACCGGGACAGCCTTTGTGGCAGTACTTC. Its protein is CASSGIPGQPLWQYF. The rearrangement links TRBV7-2 to TRBJ2-7, with 7 bases lining up with TRBD1. Unmatched junction bases numbered 16, after V lost 5 bases and J lost 9 bases. The V gene's germline CDR1 is SGHTA and CDR2 FQGNSA. CDR3 length: 15 amino acids.